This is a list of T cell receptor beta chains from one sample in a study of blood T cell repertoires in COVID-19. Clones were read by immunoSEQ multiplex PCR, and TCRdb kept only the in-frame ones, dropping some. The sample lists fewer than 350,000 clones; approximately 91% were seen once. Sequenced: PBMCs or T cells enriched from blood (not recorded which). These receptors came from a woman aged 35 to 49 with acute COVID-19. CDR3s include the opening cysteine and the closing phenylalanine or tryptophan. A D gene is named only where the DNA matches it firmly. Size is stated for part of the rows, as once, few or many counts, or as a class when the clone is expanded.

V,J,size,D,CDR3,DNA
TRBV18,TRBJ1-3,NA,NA,CASSLLERSSGNTIYF,TGTGCCAGCTCACTCCTTGAGCGTAGCTCTGGAAACACCATATATTTT
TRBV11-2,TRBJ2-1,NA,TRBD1,CASSTRTGVDEQFF,TGTGCCAGCAGCACCCGGACAGGGGTTGATGAGCAGTTCTTC
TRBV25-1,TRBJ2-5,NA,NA,CASSEYKGEETQYF,TGTGCCAGCAGTGAATATAAGGGAGAAGAGACCCAGTACTTC
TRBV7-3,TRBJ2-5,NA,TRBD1,CASSPYPDRVETQYF,TGTGCCAGCAGCCCCTACCCTGACAGGGTAGAGACCCAGTACTTC
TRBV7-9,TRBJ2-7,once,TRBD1,CASSLDRGSYEQYF,TGTGCCAGCAGCTTAGACAGGGGCTCCTACGAGCAGTACTTC
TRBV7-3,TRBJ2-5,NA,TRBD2,CASSPTSGAGETQYF,TGTGCCAGCAGTCCAACTAGCGGGGCGGGGGAGACCCAGTACTTC
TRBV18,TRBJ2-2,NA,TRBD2,CASSPPGLAGGNTGELFF,TGTGCCAGCTCACCTCCCGGACTAGCGGGAGGTAATACCGGGGAGCTGTTTTTT
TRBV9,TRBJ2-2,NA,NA,CASSVEQTNTGELFF,TGTGCCAGCAGCGTAGAACAGACGAACACCGGGGAGCTGTTTTTT
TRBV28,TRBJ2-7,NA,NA,CASSFGSSYEQYF,TGTGCCAGCAGTTTTGGGAGCTCCTACGAGCAGTACTTC
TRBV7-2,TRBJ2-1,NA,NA,CASSLRMGLGNNEQFF,TGTGCCAGCAGCTTACGGATGGGCCTTGGTAACAATGAGCAGTTCTTC
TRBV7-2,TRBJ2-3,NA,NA,CASSLGGVGTDTQYF,TGTGCCAGCAGCTTAGGCGGGGTAGGCACAGATACGCAGTATTTT
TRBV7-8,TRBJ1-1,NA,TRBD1,CASSVNRGRSVEAFF,TGTGCCAGCAGCGTAAACAGGGGGAGAAGTGTGGAAGCTTTCTTT
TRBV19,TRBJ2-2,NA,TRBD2,CASSKLAGGSTGELFF,TGTGCCAGTAGTAAGCTAGCGGGAGGCTCTACCGGGGAGCTGTTTTTT
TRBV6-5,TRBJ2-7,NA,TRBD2,CASSSTSGGPYEQYF,TGTGCCAGCAGTTCGACTAGCGGGGGACCCTACGAGCAGTACTTC
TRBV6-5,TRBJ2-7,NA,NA,CASSYSGRATSVEQYF,TGTGCCAGCAGTTACTCAGGGCGGGCCACCTCGGTTGAGCAGTACTTC
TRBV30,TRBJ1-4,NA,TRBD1,CAWSGDREANEKLFF,TGTGCCTGGAGTGGGGACAGGGAGGCTAATGAAAAACTGTTTTTT
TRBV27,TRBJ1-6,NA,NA,CASSSGSGNSPLHF,TGTGCCAGCAGTTCAGGCAGCGGTAATTCACCCCTCCACTTT
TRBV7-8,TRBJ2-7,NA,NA,CASSLNRDYEQYF,TGTGCCAGCAGCTTAAACCGGGACTACGAGCAGTACTTC
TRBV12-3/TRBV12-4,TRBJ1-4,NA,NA,CASSRQINEKLFF,TGTGCCAGCAGTCGACAGATTAATGAAAAACTGTTTTTT
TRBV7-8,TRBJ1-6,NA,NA,CASSSQTAKNSPLHF,TGTGCCAGCAGCTCACAGACAGCCAAGAATTCACCCCTCCACTTT
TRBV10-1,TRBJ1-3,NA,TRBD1,CASSDNRGGGNTIYF,TGCGCCAGCAGTGACAACAGGGGAGGTGGAAACACCATATATTTT
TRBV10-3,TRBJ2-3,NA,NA,CATRQTDTQYF,TGTGCCACCAGACAAACAGATACGCAGTATTTT
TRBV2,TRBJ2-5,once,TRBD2,CASSPQPSGGTETQYF,TGTGCCAGCAGCCCTCAACCAAGCGGGGGTACAGAGACCCAGTACTTC
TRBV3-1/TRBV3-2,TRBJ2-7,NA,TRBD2,CASSQGLAGTYEQYF,TGTGCCAGCAGCCAAGGACTAGCGGGGACCTACGAGCAGTACTTC